The 11 T cell receptor beta chains in this list originate from one sample, sequenced in a study of T-cell reconstitution after alpha-beta-depleted transplantation in children. It was with unique molecular identifiers that the TCRbeta library was prepared. TCRdb redid the calling of the PCR reads with MiXCR, one entry per CDR3 protein. The top ten hold approximately 2.3% of the sample, which has some 300,000 distinct CDR3 sequences, 10% seen once. Sequencing was performed on PBMCs from the stem cell graft donor, taken from the stem cell graft. The source is a human donor who donated a stem cell graft to a child with acute lymphoblastic leukemia.

The sample holds many counts of this clonotype. The V gene is TRBV5-6, the J gene TRBJ2-4; 7 bases fit TRBD2. V gave up 0 bases and J gave up 9 bases; unmatched junction bases: 0. This CDR3 has 12 amino acids. From germline, CDR1 is SGHDT and CDR2 YYEEEE. CDR3: CASSLGEGIQYF. For the CDR3, the DNA is TGTGCCAGCAGCTTGGGGGAGGGCATTCAGTACTTC.

Ten or more counts support this clonotype. The chain couples TRBV7-9 to TRBJ2-2; D possibly matches TRBD1 or TRBD2 (5 bases each). There are 17 residues in the CDR3. V was trimmed by 5 bases and J by 5 bases, leaving 21 bases between them. Germline V CDR1 and CDR2: SEHNR, FQNEAQ (reference sequence). Here the CDR3 reads CASSIQPLAWGTGELFF. DNA for the CDR3: TGTGCCAGCAGCATCCAACCCCTTGCATGGGGGACCGGGGAGCTGTTTTTT.

This clonotype was found a few times. The CDR3 spells CASSLSSGPHQPQHF. In DNA, the CDR3 is TGTGCCAGCAGTTTATCTTCAGGGCCTCATCAGCCCCAGCATTTT. This rearrangement joins TRBV27 to TRBJ1-5, with a weak D call TRBD1 (5 bases). CDR3 length equals 15 residues. Germline V CDR1 and CDR2: MNHEY, SMNVEV (reference sequence). V gave up 0 bases and J gave up 5 bases, with 11 bases separating them.

V usage is TRBV20-1 and J usage is TRBJ2-3; 7 nucleotides match TRBD2. V trimming: 3 bases; J trimming: 4 bases; junction bases outside the gene matches: 7. This CDR3 contains 14 residues. CDR1 and CDR2 (germline): DFQATT, SNEGSKA (reference sequence). CDR3 in amino acids: CSASKAGYADTQYF. The CDR3 nucleotides read TGCAGTGCTAGTAAAGCGGGATACGCAGATACGCAGTATTTT.

The J gene is TRBJ2-3, the V gene TRBV7-8, with 11 nucleotides matching TRBD2. The CDR3 is made up of 16 amino acids. Germline CDR1 and CDR2: SGHVS and FQNEAQ. After removal of 5 bases from V and 4 bases from J, the junction contained 8 bases not matched to a gene. CDR3 sequence: CASSTLAGGRADTQYF. In nucleotides, the CDR3 is TGTGCCAGCAGCACTTTAGCGGGAGGGAGGGCAGATACGCAGTATTTT. Looking up the rest from reference TRBV7-8 and TRBJ2-3 gives the full variable domain: GAGVSQSPRYKVAKRGQDVALRCDPISGHVSLFWYQQALGQGPEFLTYFQNEAQLDKSGLPSDRFFAERPEGSVSTLKIQRTQQEDSAVYLCASSTLAGGRADTQYFGPGTRLTVL.

This clonotype was recorded at least ten times. The rearrangement links TRBV3-1 to TRBJ2-7; 8 bases line up with TRBD1. With 4 bases clipped from V and 9 bases from J, the junction kept 14 bases outside the gene matches. The CDR3 runs to 15 residues. Germline V gene sequence: CDR1 LGHDT, CDR2 YNNKEL (reference sequence). The CDR3 coding sequence is TGTGCCAGCAGCCGCAAGGAGGACAGGGCCATTGCGCAGTACTTC. This gives the protein CASSRKEDRAIAQYF.

The chain carries TRBV29-1 and TRBJ2-1; 10 nucleotides line up with TRBD1. V dropped 1 base and J dropped 7; count of bases not matched to a gene: 10. The CDR3 runs to 16 residues. The germline gives CDR1 SQVTM, CDR2 ANQGSEA. The CDR3 sequence is CSVEGDIRQGANEQFF. CDR3 nucleotide sequence: TGCAGCGTTGAAGGAGATATCCGACAGGGGGCGAATGAGCAGTTCTTC.

The V and J genes are TRBV2 and TRBJ2-7; D is possibly TRBD2 (6 bases). The germline gives CDR1 SNHLY, CDR2 FYNNEI. V lost 7 bases, J lost 5 bases, and 12 bases lay in between. The CDR3 is made up of 12 amino acids. CDR3 region: CASMGRSDEQYF. The DNA of the CDR3 is TGTGCCAGCATGGGGAGGTCCGACGAGCAGTACTTC.

This clonotype has a handful of counts. The chain is built from TRBV28 and TRBJ1-4; 7 bases align to TRBD1. The V gene end was trimmed by 6 bases and the J gene end by 1 base; junction bases not matched to a gene: 5. There are 15 residues in the CDR3. Germline CDR1 is MDHEN and CDR2 is SYDVKM. The CDR3 loop reads CASSGQDVTNEKLFF. For the CDR3, the DNA is TGTGCCAGCAGCGGACAGGACGTAACTAATGAAAAACTGTTTTTT. The variable domain in full, with the rest retrieved from reference TRBV28 and TRBJ1-4, is DVKVTQSSRYLVKRTGEKVFLECVQDMDHENMFWYRQDPGLGLRLIYFSYDVKMKEKGDIPEGYSVSREKKERFSLILESASTNQTSMYLCASSGQDVTNEKLFFGSGTQLSVL.

Many counts were recorded for this clonotype. This chain uses TRBV20-1 with TRBJ1-1; 8 positions agree with TRBD1. CDR1 is DFQATT, CDR2 SNEGSKA, per germline (reference sequence). The CDR3 loop spans 13 amino acids. Germline trimming cut 3 bases from V and 5 bases from J; bases unmatched to any gene: 5. CDR3 loop: CSASGDRGTEAFF. Here the CDR3 DNA reads TGCAGTGCTAGTGGAGACAGGGGAACTGAAGCTTTCTTT.

This clonotype was picked up many times. The gene calls are TRBV5-1 and TRBJ2-3; 12 positions match TRBD2. CDR3 length equals 16 residues. Germline values: CDR1 SGHRS, CDR2 YFSETQ. V shed 4 bases and J 2 bases; nucleotides not matched to a gene: 5. The CDR3 sequence: CASSPRTSGTTDTQYF. The DNA for the CDR3 is TGCGCCAGCAGCCCAAGGACTAGCGGGACCACAGATACGCAGTATTTT.